What follows describes a single T cell receptor (beta chain). Assay: immunoSEQ multiplex PCR; the TCRdb copy retains only in-frame clones and omits some. The table records under 90,000 clones, about 80% of them present only once. The data derive from a study of blood T cell repertoires in COVID-19. Study summary: Donors in the United States, Italy and Spain gave samples during acute or convalescent COVID-19.

Trimming took 4 bases from V and 3 from J; bases not matched to a gene: 5. Germline lookup yields CDR1 SGHKS and CDR2 YYEKEE (reference sequence). This CDR3 is built from 15 residues. This sequence was found in a human donor in a cohort sampled during active COVID-19. The chain combines TRBV5-5 with TRBJ2-1; 9 nucleotides agree with TRBD1. Sequenced material: peripheral blood. CDR3: CASSPPTGGYNEQFF. The CDR3, as DNA: TGTGCCAGCAGCCCGCCGACAGGGGGCTACAATGAGCAGTTCTTC.